This record concerns one TCR beta chain sequence. This clonotype was seen ten or more times. Its antigen specificity is not known. Base qualities are missing; no much larger clone stands one base away. Clipping removes 1 base from V and 5 bases from J, with 10 as the unmatched junction base count. There are 18 amino acids in the CDR3, from cysteine to phenylalanine inclusive. The CDR3 DNA has 54 bases and is translated from base 1. Via the germline V gene (reference sequence), CDR1 is MNHEY and CDR2 SMNVEV. This sample stems from a study of blood T cells in healthy people across ages (dated by TCRdb to between 2014 and 2017). Study-wide context: In model experiments, template switching captured about one uniquely barcoded TCR beta cDNA molecule for every two T cells. Using deep sequencing normalized with unique cDNA molecular identifiers, the study measured how TCR beta repertoire diversity changes with age. Two additional independent replicas of 1 million unique cDNA reads from the same blood draw were analyzed for two donors (one aged 18 to 30 and one aged 80 or older). To avoid experimental bias, donors of different ages were distributed randomly across sequencing lanes. Donors were grouped into four age groups: young (average approximately 15 years), middle-aged (around 39), aged (approximately 67) and long-lived (approximately 78). The paper as a whole reports these results and caveats: Because profiling used bulk unsorted PBMCs, naive and antigen-experienced compartments could not be compared conclusively. Compared with the aged group, the long-lived group had more naive CD4+ T cells, fewer expanded clones and increased TCR diversity, a pattern suggesting age selection. Observed TCR beta diversity per million T cells fell roughly linearly with age, and a significant reduction was already apparent by age roughly 40. The percentage of naive T cells measured by flow cytometry correlated strongly with observed TCR beta diversity. Estimates of total diversity based on one million sequenced T cells were regarded as lower bounds and as underestimates. Donor CMV infection status was unknown, potentially confounding age-related changes in expanded clonotypes.

The library was made by 5' RACE. Instrument used: Illumina HiSeq 2500. A second PCR of roughly 7 to 11 cycles was performed with a sample-barcoded 5' primer and a J-beta primer mix. A unique molecular identifier was introduced onto each TCR beta cDNA molecule by a template-switch 5' adaptor carrying 12 random nucleotides. Each sample yielded at least 3 million CDR3-containing paired-end reads. All of the RNA was converted into first-strand cDNA using the Mint cDNA synthesis kit, with a TRBC-specific oligonucleotide serving as the primer. Following uracil-DNA glycosylase treatment, a first 18-cycle PCR with universal primers M1SS and BC2_uni_R was performed on all cDNA. Concerning the study's data processing: For normalization, 1 million high-quality reads were randomly selected from each sample, with every read carrying a distinct molecular identifier. Reads sharing molecular identifiers were discarded rather than binned into consensus sequences. MiTCR, run with a Q25 quality threshold and the strictest error-elimination algorithm, handled CDR3 identification, clonotype clustering and error correction. A nonparametric unseen species model with Euler transformation was used to estimate lower-bound total TCR beta diversity. TCRdb reprocessed the public reads (quality trimming at Q25 with fastp, clone calling with MiXCR) and kept in-frame beta chains. Every CDR3 protein is listed once, alongside the most common genes and DNA of its rows. The V and J calls here are based on TCRdb, not the publication. Recorded for this sample are about 1.1 million distinct CDR3 sequences; roughly two fifths of them occurred a single time. Of the sample, 10% to 15% falls within the top ten clones.

The 35 to 40 donors, aged about 6 to 95 years, were systemically healthy Caucasian individuals from Russia. Each donor gave ten milliliters of peripheral blood, drawn into EDTA-treated Vacutainer tubes. PBMCs were isolated by Ficoll-Paque density-gradient centrifugation, with at least 6 million obtained per sample. Total RNA was extracted from PBMCs with Trizol reagent, with at least 5.5 micrograms obtained per sample. The percentages of naive CD45RAhigh/CD27high T cells were determined by flow cytometry on a PBMC aliquot from every donor. This receptor was obtained from a young man in good health. The sample taken for sequencing was blood. The chain joins TRBV27 to TRBJ2-1, and 11 junction bases match TRBD2. The CDR3 reads CASSLWAKLAGAHNEQFF. The DNA sequence reads TGTGCCAGCAGTTTATGGGCCAAACTAGCGGGGGCCCACAATGAGCAGTTCTTC.